The T cell receptor (beta chain) under discussion was sequenced for a study of human T cells and chemical hapten exposure. Study-level information: How much TCR each sample yielded varied, mostly because pooled library volumes differed slightly.

Germline CDR1 and CDR2: KGHSY and FQNENV. This CDR3 is built from 15 residues. V shed 4 bases and J 4 bases; nucleotides not matched to a gene: 7. MiXCR, applied by TCRdb to the RACE reads, yields one record per CDR3 protein. The data hold 350,000 or so distinct CDR3 sequences, with approximately 6.3% observed a single time. The study, taken as a whole, reports: Alopecia in all donors means immunity may differ from healthy individuals. Large CDR3 similarity clusters arose significantly more often from expanded TCRs than from controls.

Time point denoted: patch test 1, 2 weeks after DPC sensitization. Documented treatment: therapeutic diphenylcyclopropenone sensitization with weekly scalp DPC. Turning to this clonotype: Its specificity is unknown.

The J gene is TRBJ1-5, the V gene TRBV16; TRBD1 matches at 7 bases. This specimen consisted of whole blood, obtained in connection with sensitization to the hapten diphenylcyclopropenone (DPC). This receptor was taken from a young woman with alopecia areata. Some clones in this sample may be carry-over from other donors' samples. CDR3 DNA: TGTGCCAGCAGCCTCTCAGGGGGGGCTAATCAGCCCCAGCATTTT. Translated, it gives CASSLSGGANQPQHF.